The 12 T cell receptor beta chains in this list originate from one sample, sequenced in a study of identical twins. TCRdb recomputed calls from the 5' RACE reads with MiXCR, one row per CDR3 protein. The sample contains 350,000 or so distinct CDR3 sequences, roughly 9% of which appear only once. Sequenced input: naive T cells sorted from blood. These receptors came from a woman aged 45 to 65 in good health.

The genes are TRBV7-2 and TRBJ1-1; a possible D gene is TRBD1 (5 bases). The V end was cut by 0 bases, the J end by 3 bases, with 8 bases between. Germline V lookup: CDR1 SGHTA, CDR2 FQGNSA. The CDR3 length is 14 residues. CDR3 nucleotides: TGTGCCAGCAGCTTAGCGGCGGGGCACACTGAAGCTTTCTTT. Protein sequence: CASSLAAGHTEAFF. The entire variable domain, with the rest obtained from reference TRBV7-2 and TRBJ1-1, is as follows: GAGVSQSPSNKVTEKGKDVELRCDPISGHTALYWYRQSLGQGLEFLIYFQGNSAPDKSGLPSDRFSAERTGGSVSTLTIQRTQQEDSAVYLCASSLAAGHTEAFFGQGTRLTVV.

The sample holds many counts of this clonotype. This rearrangement joins TRBV9 to TRBJ2-7, with D perhaps matching TRBD1 (6 bases). With 4 bases removed from V and 0 bases from J, the gap between germline ends came to 20 bases. This CDR3 has 17 residues. CDR1 is SGDLS, CDR2 YYNGEE, per germline. DNA for the CDR3: TGTGCCAGCAGCTTTAGAAGGGACACCCCGAGCTCCTACGAGCAGTACTTC. Amino acid sequence: CASSFRRDTPSSYEQYF.

The CDR3 nucleotides are TGCGCCAGCAGCCAAGAGTTCGGGGGACTAGCGGGTGGAACTATCTACAATGAGCAGTTCTTC. Its translation: CASSQEFGGLAGGTIYNEQFF. The rearrangement links TRBV4-1 to TRBJ2-1, with 12 bases identical to TRBD2. Looked up from germline, CDR1 is MGHRA and CDR2 is YSYEKL. The length of the CDR3 is 21 residues. Trimming removed 0 bases from V and 3 bases from J; junction bases left unmatched: 15.

This clonotype was seen a few times. The V and J genes are TRBV4-1 and TRBJ1-5; D unresolved. The CDR3 runs to 18 residues. Germline assignment: CDR1 MGHRA and CDR2 YSYEKL. V was cut by 0 bases and J by 0 bases, with 15 bases left in between. The CDR3 sequence is CASSQDMVQANSNQPQHF. In DNA form, the CDR3 reads TGCGCCAGCAGCCAAGATATGGTCCAGGCAAATAGCAATCAGCCCCAGCATTTT.

The chain is built from TRBV29-1 and TRBJ2-1, with D tentatively TRBD1 (5 bases). The CDR3 runs to 10 residues. Germline CDR1 is SQVTM and CDR2 is ANQGSEA. The V and J ends lost 6 bases and 8 bases respectively, with 8 bases between them. The CDR3 sequence: CSVSGYEQFF. The CDR3 DNA reads TGCAGCGTCTCAGGGTATGAGCAGTTCTTC.

The chain employs TRBV7-3 and TRBJ2-1, with 9 positions matching TRBD2. V shed 3 bases and J 2 bases; nucleotides not matched to a gene: 2. The length of the CDR3 is 15 residues. Germline loops: CDR1 SGHTA, CDR2 FQGTGA. The CDR3 nucleotides are TGTGCCAGCAGCTTCATAGCGGGAGCCTACAATGAGCAGTTCTTC. This encodes CASSFIAGAYNEQFF.

CDR3 in amino acids: CASSLGSTGDSYNEQFF. The CDR3 nucleotides read TGTGCCAGCAGCTTGGGGTCGACAGGCGACTCCTACAATGAGCAGTTCTTC. The rearrangement links TRBV5-5 to TRBJ2-1; tentatively, D is TRBD1 (6 bases). CDR3 length equals 17 residues. V was clipped by 0 bases and J by 0 bases, with 13 bases between them. Germline V gene lookup returns CDR1 SGHKS and CDR2 YYEKEE (reference sequence).

The chain couples TRBV20-1 to TRBJ1-2; no definite D call. CDR3 length: 14 amino acids. V lost 5 bases to trimming and J lost 4 bases, with 17 bases between them. Germline V lookup: CDR1 DFQATT, CDR2 SNEGSKA (reference sequence). This CDR3 reads CSAWDSRRSYGYTF. The DNA for the CDR3 is TGCAGTGCTTGGGATAGCAGAAGGAGCTATGGCTACACCTTC.

This clonotype was seen many times. J is TRBJ2-5 and V is TRBV4-1, with no clear D. The V gene's germline CDR1 is MGHRA and CDR2 YSYEKL. The CDR3 consists of 13 residues. V dropped 4 bases and J dropped 2 bases, with 8 bases sitting between them. DNA for the CDR3: TGCGCCAGCAGCCGCGTTATGCAAGAGACCCAGTACTTC. Translated, it gives CASSRVMQETQYF.

This clonotype was seen repeatedly, ten times or more. The chain uses TRBV7-9 and TRBJ2-5; the match to TRBD1 covers 10 bases. Germline V lookup: CDR1 SEHNR, CDR2 FQNEAQ (reference sequence). V lost 4 bases and J lost 5; bases outside the gene matches: 4. The length of the CDR3 is 14 residues. The CDR3 DNA reads as TGTGCCAGCAGCTCGGGACAGGGGTACGAGACCCAGTACTTC. Protein sequence: CASSSGQGYETQYF.

This clonotype was found a few times. The chain carries TRBV19 and TRBJ2-1; 9 nucleotides agree with TRBD2. With V trimmed by 4 bases and J by 8 bases, 12 bases remained unmatched. The CDR3 contains 16 residues. Germline V gives CDR1 LNHDA, CDR2 SQIVND (reference sequence). The CDR3 DNA follows: TGTGCCAGTAGTAGAGCTAGCGGGATCGGAGGACATGAGCAGTTCTTC. Its translation: CASSRASGIGGHEQFF.

This rearrangement joins TRBV10-3 to TRBJ2-1; 15 positions agree with TRBD2. V lost 6 bases and J lost 7; bases outside the gene matches: 7. The CDR3 spans 16 residues. The germline V gene encodes CDR1 ENHRY and CDR2 SYGVKD. The CDR3 is CAISAGTSGRRNEQFF. The CDR3 DNA reads as TGTGCCATCAGCGCAGGGACTAGCGGGAGGCGGAATGAGCAGTTCTTC.